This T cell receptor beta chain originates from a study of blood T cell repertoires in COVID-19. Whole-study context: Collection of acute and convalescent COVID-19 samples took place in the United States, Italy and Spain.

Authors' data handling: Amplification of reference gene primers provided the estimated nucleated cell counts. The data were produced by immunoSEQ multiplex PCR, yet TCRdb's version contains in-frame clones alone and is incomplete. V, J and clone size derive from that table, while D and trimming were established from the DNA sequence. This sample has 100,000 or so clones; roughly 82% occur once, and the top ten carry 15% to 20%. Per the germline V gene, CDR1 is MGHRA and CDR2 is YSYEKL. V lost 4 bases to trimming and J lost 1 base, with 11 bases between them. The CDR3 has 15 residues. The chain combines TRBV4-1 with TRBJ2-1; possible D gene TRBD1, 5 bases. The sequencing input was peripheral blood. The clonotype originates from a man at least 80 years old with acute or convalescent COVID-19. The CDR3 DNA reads TGCGCCAGCAGCCCCTTGCGGACATCCTACAATGAGCAGTTCTTC. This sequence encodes CASSPLRTSYNEQFF.